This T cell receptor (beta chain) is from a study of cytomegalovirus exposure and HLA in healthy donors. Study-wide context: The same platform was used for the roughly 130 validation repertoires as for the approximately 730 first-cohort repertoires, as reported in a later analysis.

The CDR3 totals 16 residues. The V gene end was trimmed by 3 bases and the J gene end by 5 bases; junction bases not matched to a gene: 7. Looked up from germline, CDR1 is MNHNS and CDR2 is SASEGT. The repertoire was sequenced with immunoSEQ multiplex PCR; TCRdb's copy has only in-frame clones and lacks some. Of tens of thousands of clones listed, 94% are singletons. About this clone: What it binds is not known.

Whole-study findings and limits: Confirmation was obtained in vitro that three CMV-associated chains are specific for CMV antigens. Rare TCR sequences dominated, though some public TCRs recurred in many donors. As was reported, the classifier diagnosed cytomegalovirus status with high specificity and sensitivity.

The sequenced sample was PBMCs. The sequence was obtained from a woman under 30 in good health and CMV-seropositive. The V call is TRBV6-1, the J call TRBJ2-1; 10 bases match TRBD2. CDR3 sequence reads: CASSEGTSVNNNEQFF. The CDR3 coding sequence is TGTGCCAGCAGTGAGGGGACTAGCGTTAACAACAATGAGCAGTTCTTC.